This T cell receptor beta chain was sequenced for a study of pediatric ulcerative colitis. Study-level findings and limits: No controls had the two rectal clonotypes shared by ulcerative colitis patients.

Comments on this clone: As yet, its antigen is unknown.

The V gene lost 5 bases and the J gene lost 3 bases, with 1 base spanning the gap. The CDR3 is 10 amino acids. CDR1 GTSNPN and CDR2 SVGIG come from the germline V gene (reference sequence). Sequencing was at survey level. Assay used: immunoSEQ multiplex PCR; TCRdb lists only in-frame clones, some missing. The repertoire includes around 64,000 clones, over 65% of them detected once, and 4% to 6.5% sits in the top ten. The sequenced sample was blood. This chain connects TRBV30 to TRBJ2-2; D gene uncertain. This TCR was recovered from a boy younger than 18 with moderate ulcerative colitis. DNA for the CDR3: TGTGCCTGGCACACCGGGGAGCTGTTTTTT. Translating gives CAWHTGELFF. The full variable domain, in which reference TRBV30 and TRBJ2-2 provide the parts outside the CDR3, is SQTIHQWPATLVQPVGSPLSLECTVEGTSNPNLYWYRQAAGRGLQLLFYSVGIGQISSEVPQNLSASRPQDRQFILSSKKLLLSDSGFYLCAWHTGELFFGEGSRLTVL.